This T cell receptor (beta chain) was captured by sequencing in a study of blood T cell repertoires in COVID-19. Background on the study: T cells, B-cell-depleted T cells, or PBMCs supplied cDNA or gDNA.

The protocol was immunoSEQ multiplex PCR, while the TCRdb copy is restricted to in-frame clones and leaves out a portion. The data contain 15,000 to 20,000 clones, around 92% of them seen just once; the ten biggest clones take up roughly 7%. CDR3 size: 13 residues. Germline values: CDR1 KGHSH, CDR2 LQKENI. V lost 3 bases to trimming and J lost 8 bases, with 13 bases between them. In this sample, this clone turned up once. The TCR comes from a human donor in a cohort sampled during active COVID-19. Sequences were obtained from peripheral blood. This chain uses TRBV18 with TRBJ1-1, with D unresolved. The CDR3 DNA is TGTGCCAGCTCACCCGAGGCCAGCCCAGAAGCTTTCTTT. It codes for CASSPEASPEAFF.